This T cell receptor (beta chain) was observed in a study of T cell clonotyping in hematopoietic cell transplantation. CDR1 and CDR2 (germline): SGHRS, YFSETQ. The CDR3 covers 14 residues. Deletions cut 4 bases from V and 2 bases from J, with 13 bases between. This clone showed up just once. The antigen remains undetermined. Profiling relied on immunoSEQ multiplex PCR, and the TCRdb table lists in-frame clones only, not all of them. The sample carries approximately 4,600 clones, 65% to 85% recorded once. General study points: Broader posttransplant TCR repertoire diversity was predicted by graft donor and pretransplant recipient Inverse Simpson Index values. Few recipient clonotypes overlapped donors; over 95% were de novo at given depth.

The rearrangement links TRBV5-1 to TRBJ2-7; D unresolved. The input for sequencing was peripheral blood mononuclear cells, taken 100 days after allogeneic stem cell transplant. The clonotype comes from a female patient aged 50 to 65 who had an allogeneic stem cell transplant from an unrelated donor, so the T cells may come from the graft donor. Some clones in this sample may be carry-over from other donors' samples. CDR3 in amino acids: CASSQDPGPYEQYF. CDR3 nucleotides: TGCGCCAGCAGCCAGGATCCCGGTCCCTACGAGCAGTACTTC.